This entry lists 24 T cell receptor beta chains sequenced from one sample in a study of shared clonotypes between healthy human individuals (dated by TCRdb to between 2020 and 2021). The method was the immunoSEQ multiplex PCR assay. Imported from immuneACCESS, the table was reduced by TCRdb to in-frame sequences with V and J called. These copies leave out some clones; in studies compared against another copy, an unresolved V gene accounts for under half, and the cause of the remainder is not known. The sample table holds approximately 710,000 clones, of which less than 95% were seen once. The top ten hold 34% of the sample. Sequencing was performed on memory CD8+ T cells from PBMCs. What this sample's cell subset or site label stands for: CD45RO+ cells pooled with CCR7-negative TemRA cells. Source of these receptors: a man between 18 and 29 years old in good health. Some clones in this sample may be carry-over from other donors' samples.

The rearrangement uses TRBV7-9 and TRBJ2-1, with D perhaps matching TRBD2 (6 bases). CDR3 length: 16 amino acids. Per germline, CDR1 SEHNR and CDR2 FQNEAQ (reference sequence). Trimming pared 1 base from V and 2 bases from J, leaving 12 bases between. The CDR3 is CASSLEASVTYNEQFF. As DNA, the CDR3 is TGTGCCAGCAGCTTAGAGGCTAGCGTTACCTACAATGAGCAGTTCTTC.

The count of this clone is one. V gene TRBV7-9 combines with J gene TRBJ1-2, with D perhaps matching TRBD1 (6 bases). Germline CDR1 is SEHNR and CDR2 is FQNEAQ (reference sequence). The CDR3 extends over 14 amino acids. Trimming removed 1 base at V and 6 bases at J, with 12 bases between. CDR3 sequence: CASSLVGGLDGYTF. The CDR3 DNA reads TGTGCCAGCAGCTTAGTAGGGGGGCTGGATGGCTACACCTTC.

The J gene is TRBJ2-1, the V gene TRBV5-1, with D perhaps matching TRBD1 (6 bases). The CDR3 has 12 residues. The V gene's germline CDR1 is SGHRS and CDR2 YFSETQ. V dropped 4 bases and J dropped 14 bases, with 16 bases sitting between them. CDR3 region: CASSLAGEVEFF. DNA of the CDR3: TGCGCCAGCAGCCTGGCAGGGGAAGTGGAGTTCTTC.

V gene TRBV27 combines with J gene TRBJ2-7, with D uncertain. The length of the CDR3 is 13 residues. Germline CDR1 is MNHEY and CDR2 is SMNVEV (reference sequence). Trimming pared 0 bases from V and 6 bases from J, leaving 9 bases between. In DNA, the CDR3 is TGTGCCAGCAGTTTATCCCTCTTTTCCGAGCAGTACTTC. Translation: CASSLSLFSEQYF.

Here the CDR3 reads CASRSSYNEQFF. Here the CDR3 DNA reads TGTGCCAGTAGGAGCTCCTACAATGAGCAGTTCTTC. The chain is built from TRBV19 and TRBJ2-1, with no clear D. This CDR3 contains 12 residues. Germline CDR1 and CDR2: LNHDA and SQIVND (reference sequence). Trimming shortened V by 6 bases and J by 0 bases, and 3 bases separated the two germline ends.

V gene TRBV6-5 combines with J gene TRBJ1-5; no clear D gene. V lost 5 bases and J 6 bases, leaving 5 bases between the germline ends. The CDR3 runs to 11 residues. The germline V gene has CDR1 MNHEY and CDR2 SVGAGI. The CDR3 protein is CASSAGQPQHF. The CDR3 bases are TGTGCCAGCAGTGCGGGTCAGCCCCAGCATTTT.

This chain links TRBV27 with TRBJ1-2, with 7 bases matching TRBD1. This CDR3 contains 12 residues. The V gene end was trimmed by 6 bases and the J gene end by 4 bases; junction bases not matched to a gene: 2. The germline gives CDR1 MNHEY, CDR2 SMNVEV (reference sequence). The CDR3 coding sequence is TGTGCCAGCAGAGGACAGGCCTATGGCTACACCTTC. Translation: CASRGQAYGYTF.

This sequence joins TRBV7-3 and TRBJ2-1; D perhaps matches TRBD1 (6 bases). Germline values: CDR1 SGHTA, CDR2 FQGTGA. The CDR3 spans 19 residues. V lost 0 bases and J 0 bases, leaving 18 bases between the germline ends. The CDR3 sequence: CASSLTLQGRFPSYNEQFF. The CDR3 coding sequence is TGTGCCAGCAGCTTAACCCTACAGGGTCGTTTCCCCTCCTACAATGAGCAGTTCTTC.

This rearrangement joins TRBV5-1 to TRBJ2-1; D unresolved. The CDR3 covers 12 residues. V lost 4 bases and J lost 8, with 10 bases in between. The germline gives CDR1 SGHRS, CDR2 YFSETQ. The CDR3 DNA reads as TGCGCCAGCAGCGCGACTCGAGATGAGCAGTTCTTC. This encodes CASSATRDEQFF.

This clone came up a few times. This may come from a read error, since a much larger clone is one base off. The chain uses TRBV5-6 and TRBJ2-3; no definite D call. The V and J ends lost 4 bases and 2 bases respectively, with 2 bases between them. The CDR3 has 11 residues. Germline V gene sequence: CDR1 SGHDT, CDR2 YYEEEE. The CDR3 sequence is CASSDTDTQYF. The CDR3 DNA is TGTGCCAGCAGCGACACAGATACGCAGTATTTT.

This chain joins TRBV29-1 and TRBJ2-1, with 11 bases aligning to TRBD2. The CDR3 runs to 12 residues. Germline CDR1 is SQVTM and CDR2 is ANQGSEA. J lost 10 bases, V lost 4 bases, and 3 bases had no gene match. The CDR3 DNA reads as TGCAGCGTTGTTTCTAGCGGGAGGGAGCAGTTCTTC. As protein: CSVVSSGREQFF.

The V and J genes are TRBV28 and TRBJ2-3, with a weak D call TRBD1 (5 bases). V was pared by 3 bases and J by 2 bases, with 18 bases between. CDR1 is MDHEN, CDR2 SYDVKM, per germline. The CDR3 is 17 amino acids. The CDR3, as DNA: TGTGCCAGCAGTTTGTCAGGGCCACTCGGGTTCACAGATACGCAGTATTTT. It translates to CASSLSGPLGFTDTQYF. Complete variable domain (other parts from reference TRBV28 and TRBJ2-3): DVKVTQSSRYLVKRTGEKVFLECVQDMDHENMFWYRQDPGLGLRLIYFSYDVKMKEKGDIPEGYSVSREKKERFSLILESASTNQTSMYLCASSLSGPLGFTDTQYFGPGTRLTVL.

The genes are TRBV19 and TRBJ2-1; TRBD2 agrees at 8 bases. The CDR3 length is 16 residues. CDR1 LNHDA and CDR2 SQIVND come from the germline V gene (reference sequence). V trimming: 7 bases; J trimming: 0 bases; junction bases outside the gene matches: 8. The CDR3 is CASTPERESSYNEQFF. The CDR3, as DNA: TGTGCCAGTACTCCCGAGCGGGAGAGCTCCTACAATGAGCAGTTCTTC.

The chain has TRBV6-1 and TRBJ2-7; tentatively, D is TRBD1 (5 bases). The germline gives CDR1 MNHNS, CDR2 SASEGT. V lost 6 bases to trimming and J lost 2 bases, with 17 bases between them. The CDR3 is 15 residues long. In DNA form, the CDR3 reads TGTGCCAGCAGAAGTCCAGGGATACCTCCCTACGAGCAGTACTTC. Translation: CASRSPGIPPYEQYF.

The chain couples TRBV28 to TRBJ2-1, with D possibly being TRBD1 (7 bases). This CDR3 contains 14 residues. The V end lost 4 bases, the J end lost 9 bases, and 16 bases lay between the germline ends. Germline V gene sequence: CDR1 MDHEN, CDR2 SYDVKM. The CDR3 here is CASSSLSGGGEQFF. DNA of the CDR3: TGTGCCAGCAGTTCTTTGTCAGGGGGAGGTGAGCAGTTCTTC.

The chain couples TRBV11-1 to TRBJ2-2, with D unclear. Between the trimmed V and J ends, which lost 5 bases and 7 bases, there was a span of 17 bases. Germline V CDR1 and CDR2: SGHAT, FQDESV (reference sequence). CDR3 length equals 15 residues. The CDR3 region is CASSPAGPSGGELFF. The CDR3 coding sequence is TGTGCCAGCAGCCCCGCTGGGCCGTCGGGCGGGGAGCTGTTTTTT.

The chain couples TRBV6-1 to TRBJ2-2, with D possibly being TRBD1 (6 bases). The CDR3 loop spans 15 amino acids. The germline V gene encodes CDR1 MNHNS and CDR2 SASEGT. Trimming took off 1 base at V and 7 bases at J, with 13 bases between the two ends. The CDR3: CASSEGWGPNGELFF. Here the CDR3 DNA reads TGTGCCAGCAGTGAAGGCTGGGGGCCGAACGGGGAGCTGTTTTTT.

V is TRBV27 and J is TRBJ2-1; 10 bases are shared with TRBD1. Per germline, CDR1 MNHEY and CDR2 SMNVEV (reference sequence). V lost 6 bases to trimming and J lost 8 bases; unmatched junction nucleotides: 4. CDR3 length: 13 amino acids. CDR3 coding DNA: TGTGCCAGCAGCCCGACAGGGGGCGATGAGCAGTTCTTC. It is translated as CASSPTGGDEQFF.

The chain has TRBV4-1 and TRBJ2-5, with D hard to call. V was pared by 4 bases and J by 5 bases, with 11 bases between. Germline V lookup: CDR1 MGHRA, CDR2 YSYEKL. This CDR3 region has 13 residues. As DNA, the CDR3 is TGCGCCAGCAGCCTCAGTAGGCCGGAGACCCAGTACTTC. Amino acid sequence: CASSLSRPETQYF.

V is TRBV7-8 and J is TRBJ1-5; D uncertain. The germline CDR1 and CDR2 sequences are SGHVS and FQNEAQ. Deletions cut 4 bases from V and 8 bases from J, with 18 bases between. The CDR3 has 15 residues. The CDR3 sequence is CASSSTLTGGEPQHF. CDR3 sequence (DNA): TGTGCCAGCAGCTCTACTTTAACTGGCGGTGAGCCCCAGCATTTT.

The J gene is TRBJ1-2, the V gene TRBV28, with TRBD1 identical over 7 bases. Germline trimming cut 3 bases from V and 4 bases from J; bases unmatched to any gene: 2. The CDR3 runs to 13 residues. Germline V lookup: CDR1 MDHEN, CDR2 SYDVKM. The CDR3 DNA follows: TGTGCCAGCAGTTTGTACAGGGGCTATGGCTACACCTTC. Its translation is CASSLYRGYGYTF.

The rearrangement joins TRBV29-1 to TRBJ2-1; 7 bases map to TRBD2. CDR1 SQVTM and CDR2 ANQGSEA come from the germline V gene. CDR3 length: 15 amino acids. The CDR3 DNA follows: TGCAGTGTCGAGGGCGGGAGAGTCCCCTACAATGAGCAGTTCTTC. Its protein is CSVEGGRVPYNEQFF.

V gene TRBV20-1 combines with J gene TRBJ2-2; D unclear. The CDR3 length is 11 residues. The germline gives CDR1 DFQATT, CDR2 SNEGSKA (reference sequence). Here the CDR3 reads CSAVMSGELFF. The CDR3 nucleotides read TGCAGCGCAGTAATGAGCGGGGAGCTGTTTTTT.

The V call is TRBV6-1, the J call TRBJ2-2, with TRBD2 matching 7 bases. This CDR3 comprises 14 residues. Germline CDR1 and CDR2: MNHNS and SASEGT. V dropped 10 bases and J dropped 5; count of bases not matched to a gene: 10. Here the CDR3 DNA reads TGTGCCACCACCGGGACTACCGAGACCGGGGAGCTGTTTTTT. It encodes CATTGTTETGELFF.